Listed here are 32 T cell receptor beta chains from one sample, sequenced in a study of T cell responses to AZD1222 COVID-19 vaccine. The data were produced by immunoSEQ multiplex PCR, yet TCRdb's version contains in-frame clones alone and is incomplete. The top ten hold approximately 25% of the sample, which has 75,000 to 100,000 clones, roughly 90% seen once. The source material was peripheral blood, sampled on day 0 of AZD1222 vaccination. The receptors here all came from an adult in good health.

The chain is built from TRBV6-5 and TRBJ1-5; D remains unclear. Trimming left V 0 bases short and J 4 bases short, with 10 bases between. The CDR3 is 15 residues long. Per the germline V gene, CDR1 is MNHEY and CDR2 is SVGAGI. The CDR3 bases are TGTGCCAGCAGTTACTCTCCCCACCCTAATCAGCCCCAGCATTTT. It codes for CASSYSPHPNQPQHF.

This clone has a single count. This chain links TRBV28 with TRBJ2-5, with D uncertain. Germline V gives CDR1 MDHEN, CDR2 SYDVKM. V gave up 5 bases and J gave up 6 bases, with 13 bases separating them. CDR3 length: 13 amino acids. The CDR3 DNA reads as TGTGCCAGCAGTCTTACCCAGCCACAGACCCAGTACTTC. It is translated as CASSLTQPQTQYF.

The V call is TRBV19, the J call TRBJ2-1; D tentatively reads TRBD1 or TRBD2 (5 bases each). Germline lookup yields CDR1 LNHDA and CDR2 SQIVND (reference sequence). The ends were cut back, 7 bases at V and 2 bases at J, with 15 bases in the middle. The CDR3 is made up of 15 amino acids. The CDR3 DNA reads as TGTGCCAGTACCGTAGACGGGGCCCCCTACAATGAGCAGTTCTTC. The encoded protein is CASTVDGAPYNEQFF.

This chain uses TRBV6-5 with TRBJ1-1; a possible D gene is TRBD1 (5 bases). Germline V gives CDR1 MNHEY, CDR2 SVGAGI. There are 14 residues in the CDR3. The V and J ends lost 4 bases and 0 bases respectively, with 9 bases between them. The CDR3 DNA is TGTGCCAGCAGTTTGGGGGGGGTGAACACTGAAGCTTTCTTT. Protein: CASSLGGVNTEAFF.

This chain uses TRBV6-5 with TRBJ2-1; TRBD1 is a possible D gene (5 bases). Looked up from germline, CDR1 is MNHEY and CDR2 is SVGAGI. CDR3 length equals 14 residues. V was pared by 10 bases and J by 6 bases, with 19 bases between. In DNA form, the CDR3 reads TGTGCCATCGGATTACAGGTGGGAAGCAATGAGCAGTTCTTC. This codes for CAIGLQVGSNEQFF.

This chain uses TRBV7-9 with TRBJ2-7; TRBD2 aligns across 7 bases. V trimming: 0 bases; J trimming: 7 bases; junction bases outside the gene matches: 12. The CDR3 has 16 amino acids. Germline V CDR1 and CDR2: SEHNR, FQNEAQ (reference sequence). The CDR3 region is CASSLAGGGTPLEQYF. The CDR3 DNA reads TGTGCCAGCAGCTTAGCTGGGGGGGGGACTCCGCTGGAGCAGTACTTC. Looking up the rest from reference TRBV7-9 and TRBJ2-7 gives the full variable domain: DTGVSQNPRHKITKRGQNVTFRCDPISEHNRLYWYRQTLGQGPEFLTYFQNEAQLEKSRLLSDRFSAERPKGSFSTLEIQRTEQGDSAMYLCASSLAGGGTPLEQYFGPGTRLTVT.

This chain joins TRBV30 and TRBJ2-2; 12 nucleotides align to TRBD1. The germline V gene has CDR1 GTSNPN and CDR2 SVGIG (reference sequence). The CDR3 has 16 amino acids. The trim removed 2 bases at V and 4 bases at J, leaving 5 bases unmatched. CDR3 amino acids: CAWSIGTGGPTGELFF. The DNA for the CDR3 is TGTGCCTGGAGTATTGGGACAGGGGGCCCCACCGGGGAGCTGTTTTTT.

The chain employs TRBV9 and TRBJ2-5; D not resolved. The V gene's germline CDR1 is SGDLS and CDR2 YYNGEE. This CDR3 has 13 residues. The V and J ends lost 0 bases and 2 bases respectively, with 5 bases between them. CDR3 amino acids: CASSVEGQETQYF. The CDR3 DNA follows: TGTGCCAGCAGCGTAGAGGGACAAGAGACCCAGTACTTC.

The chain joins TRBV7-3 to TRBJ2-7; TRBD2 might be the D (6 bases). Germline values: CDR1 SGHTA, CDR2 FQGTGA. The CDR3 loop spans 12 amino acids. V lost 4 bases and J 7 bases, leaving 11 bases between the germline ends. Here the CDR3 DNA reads TGTGCCAGCAGCTCTCCAGGAGGGGAGCAGTACTTC. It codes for CASSSPGGEQYF.

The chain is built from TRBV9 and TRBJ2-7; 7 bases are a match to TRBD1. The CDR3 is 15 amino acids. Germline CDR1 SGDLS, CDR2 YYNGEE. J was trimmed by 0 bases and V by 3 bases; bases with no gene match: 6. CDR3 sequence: CASSEGQGDSYEQYF. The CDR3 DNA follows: TGTGCCAGCAGCGAGGGGCAGGGGGACTCCTACGAGCAGTACTTC. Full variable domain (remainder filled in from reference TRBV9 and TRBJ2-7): DSGVTQTPKHLITATGQRVTLRCSPRSGDLSVYWYQQSLDQGLQFLIQYYNGEERAKGNILERFSAQQFPDLHSELNLSSLELGDSALYFCASSEGQGDSYEQYFGPGTRLTVT.

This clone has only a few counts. This CDR3 is CASSSRDHYSYEQYF. The CDR3 region has the DNA TGTGCCAGCAGCTCAAGGGACCATTACTCCTACGAGCAGTACTTC. The gene calls are TRBV7-2 and TRBJ2-7; the D call may be TRBD1 or TRBD2 (5 bases each). V gave up 4 bases and J gave up 0 bases, with 13 bases separating them. The CDR3 runs to 15 residues. CDR1 is SGHTA, CDR2 FQGNSA, per germline.

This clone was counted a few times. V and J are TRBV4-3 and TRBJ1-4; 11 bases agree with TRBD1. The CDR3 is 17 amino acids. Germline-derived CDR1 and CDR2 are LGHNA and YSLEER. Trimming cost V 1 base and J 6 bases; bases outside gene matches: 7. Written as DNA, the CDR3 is TGCGCCAGCAGCCAAGCCTATAGGGACAGGGGGGATGAAAAACTGTTTTTT. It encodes CASSQAYRDRGDEKLFF.

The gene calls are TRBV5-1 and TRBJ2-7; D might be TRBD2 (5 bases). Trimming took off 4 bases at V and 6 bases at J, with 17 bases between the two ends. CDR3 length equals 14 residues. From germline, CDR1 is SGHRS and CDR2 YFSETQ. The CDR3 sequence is CASSLGEGSGEQYF. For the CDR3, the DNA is TGCGCCAGCAGCCTGGGCGAGGGTTCCGGCGAGCAGTACTTC.

The CDR3 bases are TGTGCCAGCAGCCAAGTGGGCAGGGGATATAGCGCAGATACGCAGTATTTT. Amino acid sequence: CASSQVGRGYSADTQYF. V gene TRBV14 combines with J gene TRBJ2-3; tentative D call: TRBD1 (6 bases). The CDR3 is made up of 17 amino acids. Germline-derived CDR1 and CDR2 are SGHDN and FVKESK. V was clipped by 1 base and J by 4 bases, with 18 bases between them.

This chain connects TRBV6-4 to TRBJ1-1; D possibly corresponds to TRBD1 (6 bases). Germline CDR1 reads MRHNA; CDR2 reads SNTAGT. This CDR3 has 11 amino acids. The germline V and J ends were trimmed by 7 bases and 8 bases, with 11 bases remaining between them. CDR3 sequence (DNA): TGTGCCAGCACTCCCGGGACAGAAGCTTTCTTT. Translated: CASTPGTEAFF.

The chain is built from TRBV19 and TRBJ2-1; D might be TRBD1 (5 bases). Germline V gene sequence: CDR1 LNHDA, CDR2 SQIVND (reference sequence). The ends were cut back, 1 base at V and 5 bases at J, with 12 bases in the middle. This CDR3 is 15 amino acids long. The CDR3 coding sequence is TGTGCCAGTAGTATAGGGCCAGGGAATCACAATGAGCAGTTCTTC. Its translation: CASSIGPGNHNEQFF.

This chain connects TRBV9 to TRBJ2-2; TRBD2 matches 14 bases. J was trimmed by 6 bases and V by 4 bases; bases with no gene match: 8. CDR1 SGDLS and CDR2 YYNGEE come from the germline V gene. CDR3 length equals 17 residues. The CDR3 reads CASSPRLAGGPSGELFF. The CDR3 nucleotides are TGTGCCAGCAGCCCCAGACTAGCGGGAGGGCCGTCCGGGGAGCTGTTTTTT. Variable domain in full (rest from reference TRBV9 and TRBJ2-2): DSGVTQTPKHLITATGQRVTLRCSPRSGDLSVYWYQQSLDQGLQFLIQYYNGEERAKGNILERFSAQQFPDLHSELNLSSLELGDSALYFCASSPRLAGGPSGELFFGEGSRLTVL.

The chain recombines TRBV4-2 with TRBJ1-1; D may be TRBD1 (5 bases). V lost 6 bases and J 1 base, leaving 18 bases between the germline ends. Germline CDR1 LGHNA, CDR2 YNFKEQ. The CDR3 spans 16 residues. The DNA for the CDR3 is TGTGCCAGCAGGAAAAGTCCCACAGGAGAGAACACTGAAGCTTTCTTT. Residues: CASRKSPTGENTEAFF.

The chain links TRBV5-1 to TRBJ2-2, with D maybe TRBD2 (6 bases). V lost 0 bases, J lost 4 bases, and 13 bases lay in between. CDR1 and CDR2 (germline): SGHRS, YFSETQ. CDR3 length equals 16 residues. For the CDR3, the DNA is TGCGCCAGCAGCTTGGAGGAGGGAGGAGGCACCGGGGAGCTGTTTTTT. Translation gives CASSLEEGGGTGELFF.

CDR3 amino acids: CSASADKFSYNEQFF. The CDR3 DNA reads TGCAGTGCTAGTGCAGACAAGTTCTCCTACAATGAGCAGTTCTTC. V gene TRBV20-1 combines with J gene TRBJ2-1; D is unclear. Germline loops: CDR1 DFQATT, CDR2 SNEGSKA (reference sequence). This CDR3 region has 15 residues. V was clipped by 3 bases and J by 0 bases, with 12 bases between them.

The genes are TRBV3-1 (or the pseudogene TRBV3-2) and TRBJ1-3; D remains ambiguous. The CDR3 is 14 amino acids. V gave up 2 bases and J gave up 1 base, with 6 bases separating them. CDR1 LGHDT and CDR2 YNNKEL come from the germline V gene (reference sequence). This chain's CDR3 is CASSQRLSGNTIYF. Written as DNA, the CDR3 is TGTGCCAGCAGCCAACGGTTATCTGGAAACACCATATATTTT.

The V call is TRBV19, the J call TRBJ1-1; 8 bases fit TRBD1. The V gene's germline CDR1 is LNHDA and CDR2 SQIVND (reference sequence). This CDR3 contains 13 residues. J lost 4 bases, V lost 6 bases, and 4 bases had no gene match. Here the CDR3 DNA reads TGTGCCAGTAGCCAAACAGGGGGCACTGAAGCTTTCTTT. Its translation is CASSQTGGTEAFF.

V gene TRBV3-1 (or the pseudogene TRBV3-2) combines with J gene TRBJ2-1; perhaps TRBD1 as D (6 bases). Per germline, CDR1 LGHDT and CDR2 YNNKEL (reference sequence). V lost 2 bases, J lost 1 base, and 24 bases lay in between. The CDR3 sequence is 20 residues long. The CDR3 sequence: CASSQKGEDWPGESYNEQFF. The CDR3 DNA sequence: TGTGCCAGCAGCCAAAAGGGGGAAGACTGGCCAGGGGAGTCCTACAATGAGCAGTTCTTC.

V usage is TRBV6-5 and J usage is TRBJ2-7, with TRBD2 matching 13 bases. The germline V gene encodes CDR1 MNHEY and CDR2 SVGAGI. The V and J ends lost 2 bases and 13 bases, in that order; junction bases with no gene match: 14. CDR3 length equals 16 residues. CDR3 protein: CASSYGSGTLAGGTYF. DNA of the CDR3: TGTGCCAGCAGTTACGGCTCGGGGACACTAGCGGGAGGGACTTACTTC.

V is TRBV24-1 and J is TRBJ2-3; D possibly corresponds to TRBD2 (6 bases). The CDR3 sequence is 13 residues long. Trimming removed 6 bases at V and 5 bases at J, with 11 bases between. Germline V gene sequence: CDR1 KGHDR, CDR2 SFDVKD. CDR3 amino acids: CATSLGGRDTQYF. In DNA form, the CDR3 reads TGTGCCACCAGTCTTGGGGGGAGAGATACGCAGTATTTT.

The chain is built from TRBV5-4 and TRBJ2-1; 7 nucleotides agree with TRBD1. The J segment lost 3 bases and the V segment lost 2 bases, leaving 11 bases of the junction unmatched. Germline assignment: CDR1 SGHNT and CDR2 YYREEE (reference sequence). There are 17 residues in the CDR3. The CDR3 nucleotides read TGTGCCAGCAGCTTAGGGGGCGGACCCCAGGGCTACAATGAGCAGTTCTTC. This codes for CASSLGGGPQGYNEQFF.

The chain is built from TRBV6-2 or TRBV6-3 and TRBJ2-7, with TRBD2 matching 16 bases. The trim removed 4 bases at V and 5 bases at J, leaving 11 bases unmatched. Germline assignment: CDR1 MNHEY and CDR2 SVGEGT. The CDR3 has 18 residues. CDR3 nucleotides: TGTGCCAGCAGTTTCCCGGGACTAGCGGGAGGGCCACGTCACGAGCAGTACTTC. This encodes CASSFPGLAGGPRHEQYF.

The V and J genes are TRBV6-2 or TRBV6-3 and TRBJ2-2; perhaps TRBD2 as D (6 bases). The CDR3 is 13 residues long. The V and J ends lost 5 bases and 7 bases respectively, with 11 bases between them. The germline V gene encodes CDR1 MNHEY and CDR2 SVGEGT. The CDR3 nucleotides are TGTGCCAGCAGTAGGGAGGTAGACGGGGAGCTGTTTTTT. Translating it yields CASSREVDGELFF.

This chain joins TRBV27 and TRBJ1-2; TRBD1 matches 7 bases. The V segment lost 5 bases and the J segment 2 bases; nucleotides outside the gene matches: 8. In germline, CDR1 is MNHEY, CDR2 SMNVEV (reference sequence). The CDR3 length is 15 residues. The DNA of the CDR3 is TGTGCCAGCAGTCCTATTACGGGACAGAACTATGGCTACACCTTC. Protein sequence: CASSPITGQNYGYTF.

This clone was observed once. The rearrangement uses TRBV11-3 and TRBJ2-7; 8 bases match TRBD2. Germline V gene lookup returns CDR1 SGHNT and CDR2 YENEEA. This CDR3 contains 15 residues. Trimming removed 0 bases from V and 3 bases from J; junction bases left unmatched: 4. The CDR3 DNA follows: TGTGCCAGCAGCTTAGAAGCGGGAGTTGGCTACGAGCAGTACTTC. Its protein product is CASSLEAGVGYEQYF.

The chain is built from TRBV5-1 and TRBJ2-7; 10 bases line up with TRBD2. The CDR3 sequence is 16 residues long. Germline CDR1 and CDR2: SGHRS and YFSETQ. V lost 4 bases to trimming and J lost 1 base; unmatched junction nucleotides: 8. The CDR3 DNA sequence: TGCGCCAGCAGCGACGTCACTAGCGGGACTTCCTACGAGCAGTACTTC. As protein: CASSDVTSGTSYEQYF.

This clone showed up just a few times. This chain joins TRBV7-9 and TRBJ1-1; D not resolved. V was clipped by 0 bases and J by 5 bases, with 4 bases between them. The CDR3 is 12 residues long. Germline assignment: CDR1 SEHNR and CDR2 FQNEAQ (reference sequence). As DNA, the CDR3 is TGTGCCAGCAGCTTAGCGGGGACTGAAGCTTTCTTT. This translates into CASSLAGTEAFF.